Each of the 10 T cell receptor beta chains below was sequenced from the same sample in a study of radiotherapy plus CTLA-4 blockade in lung cancer. Sequencing was performed with immunoSEQ multiplex PCR; in TCRdb, only in-frame clones are kept and a portion is missing. The table has around 45,000 clones, roughly 76% seen once. The sample in question was peripheral blood, obtained from a patient treated with radiotherapy plus ipilimumab. The receptors derive from a human donor with non-small cell lung cancer who had stable disease on radiotherapy plus ipilimumab.

The chain couples TRBV2 to TRBJ1-5; D might be TRBD1 (5 bases). CDR1 is SNHLY and CDR2 is FYNNEI in the germline V gene. V lost 3 bases, J lost 6 bases, and 12 bases lay in between. The CDR3 length is 14 residues. In DNA, the CDR3 is TGTGCCAGCAGTGAGGCCGGGGCAGGTCAGCCCCAGCATTTT. This translates into CASSEAGAGQPQHF.

This clone was seen a few times. The chain links TRBV6-5 to TRBJ1-5; no firm D call. CDR1 is MNHEY, CDR2 SVGAGI, per germline. The length of the CDR3 is 14 residues. Trimming pared 2 bases from V and 4 bases from J, leaving 9 bases between. The CDR3 sequence is CASSYKHTNQPQHF. CDR3 nucleotides: TGTGCCAGCAGTTACAAACACACAAATCAGCCCCAGCATTTT.

This sequence joins TRBV30 and TRBJ1-3, with no clear D. The germline V gene encodes CDR1 GTSNPN and CDR2 SVGIG (reference sequence). Deletions cut 2 bases from V and 8 bases from J, with 16 bases between. The CDR3 loop spans 14 amino acids. CDR3 protein: CAWSLVHLVDTIYF. The CDR3 DNA sequence: TGTGCCTGGAGTTTGGTCCATCTGGTGGACACCATATATTTT.

The chain uses TRBV9 and TRBJ2-2; tentative D call: TRBD2 (6 bases). Trimming shortened V by 0 bases and J by 0 bases, and 12 bases separated the two germline ends. The CDR3 is made up of 17 amino acids. CDR1 and CDR2 (germline): SGDLS, YYNGEE. As DNA, the CDR3 is TGTGCCAGCAGCGTAGAAGGTGGACTATCGAACACCGGGGAGCTGTTTTTT. This gives the protein CASSVEGGLSNTGELFF. The whole variable domain, remainder taken from reference TRBV9 and TRBJ2-2, is DSGVTQTPKHLITATGQRVTLRCSPRSGDLSVYWYQQSLDQGLQFLIQYYNGEERAKGNILERFSAQQFPDLHSELNLSSLELGDSALYFCASSVEGGLSNTGELFFGEGSRLTVL.

The chain links TRBV5-4 to TRBJ2-3, with D hard to call. V lost 2 bases and J lost 2, with 9 bases in between. The germline V gene has CDR1 SGHNT and CDR2 YYREEE (reference sequence). The CDR3 length is 14 residues. The CDR3 DNA reads as TGTGCCAGCAGCTTTATAGAGAACACAGATACGCAGTATTTT. Residues: CASSFIENTDTQYF.

The V and J genes are TRBV27 and TRBJ1-2, with 7 bases lining up with TRBD1. V lost 4 bases and J lost 3; bases outside the gene matches: 8. The germline gives CDR1 MNHEY, CDR2 SMNVEV (reference sequence). This CDR3 spans 15 amino acids. The CDR3 coding sequence is TGTGCCAGCAGTTCCCGGGACAGAGAGTACTATGGCTACACCTTC. The encoded protein is CASSSRDREYYGYTF.

The CDR3 region is CASAPGQQNYGYTF. The CDR3 DNA reads TGTGCCAGCGCGCCGGGACAGCAAAACTATGGCTACACCTTC. The V and J genes are TRBV6-1 and TRBJ1-2; the match to TRBD1 covers 7 bases. The ends lost 8 bases at V and 2 bases at J; junction bases unmatched: 8. The CDR3 sequence is 14 residues long. In germline, CDR1 is MNHNS, CDR2 SASEGT.

The chain joins TRBV6-6 to TRBJ1-5; D is unresolved. This CDR3 has 11 amino acids. The germline V and J ends were trimmed by 7 bases and 3 bases, with 4 bases remaining between them. CDR1 and CDR2 (germline): MNHNY, SVGAGI (reference sequence). The CDR3, as DNA: TGTGCCAGCACCAACAATCAGCCCCAGCATTTT. Its translation: CASTNNQPQHF.

This chain connects TRBV6-1 to TRBJ2-3; D not certain. The CDR3 sequence is 13 residues long. The V end lost 1 base, the J end lost 0 bases, and 2 bases lay between the germline ends. Germline V CDR1 and CDR2: MNHNS, SASEGT. CDR3 region: CASSEDSTDTQYF. The DNA of the CDR3 is TGTGCCAGCAGTGAAGACAGCACAGATACGCAGTATTTT.

The chain joins TRBV15 to TRBJ2-3; TRBD2 is a possible D gene (7 bases). From germline, CDR1 is LNHNV and CDR2 YYDKDF (reference sequence). V was clipped by 1 base and J by 2 bases, with 13 bases between them. The CDR3 has 16 residues. The CDR3 DNA reads as TGTGCCACCAGCAGAGTATGGGGGGGGGCCACAGATACGCAGTATTTT. Its translation is CATSRVWGGATDTQYF.